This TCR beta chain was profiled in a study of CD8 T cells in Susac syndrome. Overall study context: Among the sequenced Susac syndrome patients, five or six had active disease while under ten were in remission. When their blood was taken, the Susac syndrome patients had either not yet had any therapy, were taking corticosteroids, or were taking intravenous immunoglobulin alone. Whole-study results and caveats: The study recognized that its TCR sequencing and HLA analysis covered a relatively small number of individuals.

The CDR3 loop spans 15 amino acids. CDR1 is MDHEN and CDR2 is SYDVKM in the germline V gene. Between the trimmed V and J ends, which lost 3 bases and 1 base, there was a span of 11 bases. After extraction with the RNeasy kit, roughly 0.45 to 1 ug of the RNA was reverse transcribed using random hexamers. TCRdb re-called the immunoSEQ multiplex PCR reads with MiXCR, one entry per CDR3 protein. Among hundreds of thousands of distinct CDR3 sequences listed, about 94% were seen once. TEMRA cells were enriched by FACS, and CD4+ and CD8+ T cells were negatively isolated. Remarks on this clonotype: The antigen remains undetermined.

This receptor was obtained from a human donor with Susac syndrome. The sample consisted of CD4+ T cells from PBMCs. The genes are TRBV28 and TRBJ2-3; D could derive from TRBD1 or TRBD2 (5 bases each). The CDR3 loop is CASSFESGRTDTQYF. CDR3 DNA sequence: TGTGCCAGCAGTTTCGAGTCGGGGCGCACAGATACGCAGTATTTT.